This T cell receptor (beta chain) was identified in a study of OX40 agonist ivuxolimab in advanced cancers. Study at large: Enrollees could have had prior anti-PD-1, anti-PD-L1 or anti-CTLA-4 therapy, which over 35% had received.

CDR3 length: 15 residues. V dropped 6 bases and J dropped 2; count of bases not matched to a gene: 4. Germline CDR1 reads SNHLY; CDR2 reads FYNNEI. Repertoires were generated with immunoSEQ multiplex PCR, while TCRdb's copy carries only in-frame clones and drops some. The table shows 75,000 to 90,000 clones, with around nine tenths occurring only once. In regard to this clone: The target antigen is unknown.

The study's findings and limits: No antigen was identified for the clonally expanded peripheral T cells. At doses 0.1 to 3.0 mg/kg, CD4+ and CD8+ clones expanded.

The chain employs TRBV2 and TRBJ2-2; 9 bases align to TRBD2. Sequenced here: CD4+ or CD8+ T cells sorted from blood, sampled in a trial of the OX40 agonist ivuxolimab. The sequence came from an adult with an advanced solid tumor such as melanoma, head and neck, liver or kidney cancer. The CDR3 sequence is CASRRLAGNTGELFF. The CDR3 DNA reads as TGTGCCAGCAGACGGCTAGCGGGAAACACCGGGGAGCTGTTTTTT. The complete variable domain, with remaining parts taken from reference TRBV2 and TRBJ2-2, reads EPEVTQTPSHQVTQMGQEVILRCVPISNHLYFYWYRQILGQKVEFLVSFYNNEISEKSEIFDDQFSVERPDGSNFTLKIRSTKLEDSAMYFCASRRLAGNTGELFFGEGSRLTVL.